The sequence of this T cell receptor beta chain was determined in a study of early T cells in non-severe SARS-CoV-2 infection. Overall study context: Sequencing was performed on bulk RNA from unsorted whole blood, leaving chains unpaired.

Study-wide results and caveats: Anti-spike CD8 responses were favored in VDJdb matching, and private and CD4 specificities were missed.

The CDR3 runs 14 residues. From germline, CDR1 is SGHVS and CDR2 FQNEAQ. Tagging with unique molecular identifiers was applied to individual cDNA molecules. TCRdb called the 5' RACE reads again in MiXCR, with one record for every CDR3 protein. In the table there are nearly 110,000 distinct CDR3 sequences, roughly 11% of which are singletons. A remark on this clonotype: Its specificity is unknown. The junction departs from germline at one end; a sequencing error may be responsible.

Input material: whole blood. The sequence derives from an adult who was a healthcare worker with PCR-confirmed SARS-CoV-2 infection or an uninfected control (not recorded which). The rearrangement joins TRBV7-8 to TRBJ2-7; the D gene is possibly TRBD2 (5 bases). The CDR3 spells CASSLAHKVHEQYF. The CDR3 DNA sequence: TGTGCCAGCAGCCTAGCCCACAAGGTTCACGAGCAGTACTTC.